This T cell receptor (beta chain) was retrieved from a study of shared clonotypes between healthy human individuals. Overall study: Donor composition was a couple of women and a few men, aged 18 to 49. Overall study findings and caveats: Sampling used blood alone; tissue repertoires probably differ.

The V end was cut by 4 bases, the J end by 7 bases, with 17 bases between. From germline, CDR1 is SGHRS and CDR2 YFSETQ. The CDR3 contains 14 residues. Comments on this clone: Its antigen is currently unknown.

Original handling: Junction-only sequences without quality scores were provided by ImmunoSEQ, so filtering was different. Method: immunoSEQ multiplex PCR; TCRdb's copy keeps in-frame clones and lacks some. That table gives V, J and clone size, and the DNA gave D and trimming. The data show millions of clones, 85% to 95% seen once. The chain uses TRBV5-1 and TRBJ2-5; D might be TRBD1 (6 bases). The sequencing input was naive CD4+ T cells sorted from blood. Subset specified: CD45RA+ positively selected. This TCR was sampled from a man aged 18 to 30 in good health. The CDR3 region is CASSPQGTGVTQYF. In DNA form, the CDR3 reads TGCGCCAGCAGCCCACAGGGAACGGGTGTGACCCAGTACTTC.